The present TCR beta chain was sequenced within a study of blood T cell repertoires in COVID-19. Study context: Spain, Italy and the United States supplied samples that represented acute and convalescent COVID-19.

The participants were between about 18 and 90 years old and came from some 23 US areas. In assigning cohorts, the study relied on participant-reported clinical history. In its sample, this clone was seen once. The germline V gene encodes CDR1 MNHNY and CDR2 SVGAGI (reference sequence). The germline V and J ends were trimmed by 0 bases and 3 bases, with 9 bases remaining between them. The CDR3 loop spans 15 amino acids. Authors' methods: Estimated nucleated cell counts came from reference gene primer amplification. Using immunoSEQ multiplex PCR, the repertoire was profiled, and TCRdb retains in-frame clones only, with some absent. Clone size and V and J calls were adopted from that table, with D and trimming inferred from the DNA. Found here are about 380,000 clones, about 90% of them singletons; the top ten hold around 1.3%.

The J gene is TRBJ2-1, the V gene TRBV6-6; D uncertain. The origin of this receptor is a man aged 25 to 40 who had recovered from COVID-19. Material: PBMCs or T cells enriched from blood (not recorded which). CDR3 DNA: TGTGCCAGCAGTTACTCGGCCCCTAGCTACAATGAGCAGTTCTTC. This encodes CASSYSAPSYNEQFF.